These 30 T cell receptor beta chains were all obtained from the same sample, sequenced in a study of blood T cells in healthy people across ages. Combining a sample-barcoded 5' primer with a J-beta primer mix, a second PCR ran for roughly 6 to 12 cycles. TCRdb called the 5' RACE reads again in MiXCR, with one record for every CDR3 protein. The table has 730,000 or so distinct CDR3 sequences, 40% to 45% seen once. Sequenced material: blood. The receptor set was obtained from a man at least 80 years old in good health.

Ten or more counts support this clonotype. V gene TRBV2 combines with J gene TRBJ2-1, with TRBD2 identical over 9 bases. Losses at the gene ends were 6 bases for V and 7 bases for J; bases not matched to a gene: 4. The germline CDR1 and CDR2 sequences are SNHLY and FYNNEI. CDR3 length: 13 amino acids. CDR3: CASRASGINEQFF. The CDR3 region has the DNA TGTGCCAGCAGGGCTAGCGGGATTAATGAGCAGTTCTTC.

V and J are TRBV7-2 and TRBJ2-7, with 7 bases lining up with TRBD2. V gave up 4 bases and J gave up 3 bases; unmatched junction bases: 6. CDR1 is SGHTA and CDR2 is FQGNSA in the germline V gene. This CDR3 region has 14 residues. The CDR3 sequence is CASSSLAASYEQYF. The CDR3 DNA reads TGTGCCAGCAGCTCTCTAGCGGCCAGCTACGAGCAGTACTTC.

This clonotype was seen only once. The chain links TRBV28 to TRBJ2-5; D is ambiguous. The V end lost 6 bases, the J end lost 3 bases, and 11 bases lay between the germline ends. Germline CDR1 and CDR2: MDHEN and SYDVKM. The CDR3 runs 13 residues. This CDR3 reads CASSYIAKETQYF. In nucleotides, the CDR3 is TGTGCCAGCAGCTACATAGCAAAAGAGACCCAGTACTTC.

V and J are TRBV29-1 and TRBJ2-3; D call uncertain. The CDR3 runs to 11 residues. Trimming shortened V by 1 base and J by 5 bases, and 4 bases separated the two germline ends. Germline CDR1 SQVTM, CDR2 ANQGSEA. The CDR3 is CSVEGVDTQYF. CDR3 bases: TGCAGCGTTGAAGGGGTAGATACGCAGTATTTT.

The chain combines TRBV5-1 with TRBJ1-6; 8 bases fit TRBD1. V trimming: 4 bases; J trimming: 8 bases; junction bases outside the gene matches: 11. The CDR3 is made up of 16 amino acids. Germline assignment: CDR1 SGHRS and CDR2 YFSETQ. CDR3 DNA sequence: TGCGCCAGCAGCCCAGGACAGGGAAGGGAGTATTCACCCCTCCACTTT. As protein: CASSPGQGREYSPLHF.

Comment on this clonotype: A read error may produce the germline difference seen at one junction end. The chain employs TRBV7-2 and TRBJ2-2, with D possibly being TRBD1 (6 bases). This CDR3 is 15 amino acids long. Per germline, CDR1 SGHTA and CDR2 FQGNSA. CDR3 in amino acids: CASSSPFRGGGELFF. In DNA form, the CDR3 reads TGTGCCAGTAGCTCGCCCTTCAGGGGCGGAGGGGAGCTGTTTTTT.

The chain combines TRBV7-2 with TRBJ2-2; no clear D gene. V was trimmed by 5 bases and J by 5 bases, leaving 9 bases between them. From germline, CDR1 is SGHTA and CDR2 FQGNSA. This CDR3 spans 13 amino acids. This chain's CDR3 is CASSPVGTGELFF. The CDR3, as DNA: TGTGCCAGCAGCCCTGTGGGGACCGGGGAGCTGTTTTTT. The whole variable domain, remainder taken from reference TRBV7-2 and TRBJ2-2, is GAGVSQSPSNKVTEKGKDVELRCDPISGHTALYWYRQSLGQGLEFLIYFQGNSAPDKSGLPSDRFSAERTGGSVSTLTIQRTQQEDSAVYLCASSPVGTGELFFGEGSRLTVL.

Only a few counts were recorded for this clonotype. This chain links TRBV6-6 with TRBJ2-2; 9 nucleotides align to TRBD2. The V and J ends lost 3 bases and 7 bases, in that order; junction bases with no gene match: 12. The length of the CDR3 is 17 residues. Per the germline V gene, CDR1 is MNHNY and CDR2 is SVGAGI (reference sequence). The CDR3 protein is CASSYNGGSGRSGELFF. The DNA for the CDR3 is TGTGCCAGCAGTTATAACGGGGGGAGCGGGAGGAGCGGGGAGCTGTTTTTT.

This chain joins TRBV5-5 and TRBJ1-1, with D tentatively TRBD1 (5 bases). The CDR3 has 14 residues. Trimming stripped 4 bases from V and 4 bases from J, with 14 bases between. Germline V gene lookup returns CDR1 SGHKS and CDR2 YYEKEE (reference sequence). The DNA for the CDR3 is TGTGCCAGCAGCCCGCAGGGCCCGTCCACTGAAGCTTTCTTT. Its protein product is CASSPQGPSTEAFF. Combining the CDR3 with reference TRBV5-5 and TRBJ1-1 gives the whole variable domain DAGVTQSPTHLIKTRGQQVTLRCSPISGHKSVSWYQQVLGQGPQFIFQYYEKEERGRGNFPDRFSARQFPNYSSELNVNALLLGDSALYLCASSPQGPSTEAFFGQGTRLTVV.

The chain uses TRBV20-1 and TRBJ2-1; D is tentatively TRBD1 or TRBD2 (7 bases each). V was pared by 3 bases and J by 7 bases, with 19 bases between. Germline CDR1 and CDR2: DFQATT and SNEGSKA (reference sequence). The CDR3 loop spans 15 amino acids. CDR3 coding DNA: TGCAGTGCTAGTCTCCAGGGGGAGGGTAGGAATGAGCAGTTCTTC. Protein sequence: CSASLQGEGRNEQFF.

This clonotype has a handful of counts. V and J are TRBV13 and TRBJ2-7, with 8 bases fitting TRBD2. The CDR3 consists of 13 residues. V shed 3 bases and J 2 bases; nucleotides not matched to a gene: 0. Per germline, CDR1 PRHDT and CDR2 FYEKMQ (reference sequence). DNA of the CDR3: TGTGCCAGCAGCTTTAGCGGGGCCTACGAGCAGTACTTC. It specifies CASSFSGAYEQYF.

This chain links TRBV27 with TRBJ2-1, with D unresolved. The CDR3 covers 16 residues. V gave up 5 bases and J gave up 2 bases, with 16 bases separating them. Looked up from germline, CDR1 is MNHEY and CDR2 is SMNVEV (reference sequence). The CDR3 region is CASSLAYVGAYNEQFF. CDR3 DNA: TGTGCCAGCAGTCTCGCCTACGTCGGTGCCTACAATGAGCAGTTCTTC.

This chain connects TRBV20-1 to TRBJ2-3; a possible D gene is TRBD1 (5 bases). CDR1 is DFQATT and CDR2 is SNEGSKA in the germline V gene (reference sequence). Trimming stripped 3 bases from V and 3 bases from J, with 13 bases between. The CDR3 covers 14 residues. This chain's CDR3 is CSARGPLGTDTQYF. Here the CDR3 DNA reads TGCAGTGCTAGGGGGCCCTTGGGGACAGATACGCAGTATTTT.

This clonotype has more than one count but fewer than ten. The chain has TRBV6-2 or TRBV6-3 and TRBJ1-2, with a tentative D call TRBD1 (5 bases). Germline lookup yields CDR1 MNHEY and CDR2 SVGEGT. This CDR3 comprises 14 residues. Trimming took off 2 bases at V and 6 bases at J, with 13 bases between the two ends. Here the CDR3 DNA reads TGTGCCAGCAGTTACGTGGAAAGGGACGATGGCTACACCTTC. This codes for CASSYVERDDGYTF.

The chain has TRBV14 and TRBJ2-3; maybe TRBD1 (5 bases). This CDR3 has 15 residues. Germline V CDR1 and CDR2: SGHDN, FVKESK. The V end was cut by 4 bases, the J end by 1 base, with 12 bases between. CDR3 in DNA: TGTGCCAGCAGCCGACAGCCCGTCGGCACAGATACGCAGTATTTT. Protein sequence: CASSRQPVGTDTQYF.

The V and J genes are TRBV7-2 and TRBJ2-5; TRBD2 matches at 8 bases. The J call may be in error: the DNA end matches TRBJ2-7 better. CDR1 is SGHTA and CDR2 is FQGNSA in the germline V gene. The CDR3 covers 14 residues. The CDR3 here is CASSPRRGECEQYF. In DNA, the CDR3 is TGTGCCAGCAGCCCGAGGCGGGGGGAGTGCGAGCAGTACTTC.

Only one count was recorded for this clonotype. J is TRBJ1-4 and V is TRBV28, with unresolved D. Trimming removed 4 bases at V and 7 bases at J, with 13 bases between. This CDR3 contains 14 residues. The germline V gene encodes CDR1 MDHEN and CDR2 SYDVKM. In nucleotides, the CDR3 is TGTGCCAGCAGTTGGACCCCAGGTAGTGAAAAACTGTTTTTT. Its translation: CASSWTPGSEKLFF.

The chain joins TRBV5-6 to TRBJ2-4; 11 bases agree with TRBD2. Gene TRBJ2-7 matches the end of the DNA better, so the J call may be wrong. The CDR3 length is 15 residues. CDR1 is SGHDT and CDR2 is YYEEEE in the germline V gene. The CDR3 nucleotides are TGTGCCAGCAGCTTTAGCGGGGGGGCCCAGTACGAGCAGTACTTC. Its translation is CASSFSGGAQYEQYF.

The chain links TRBV7-9 to TRBJ1-1; the D is unclear. This CDR3 spans 15 amino acids. V gave up 0 bases and J gave up 0 bases, with 8 bases separating them. Germline values: CDR1 SEHNR, CDR2 FQNEAQ (reference sequence). DNA for the CDR3: TGTGCCAGCAGCTTAGCGCTGGGTATGAACACTGAAGCTTTCTTT. Translated, it gives CASSLALGMNTEAFF.

This rearrangement joins TRBV7-9 to TRBJ1-1, with D perhaps matching TRBD1 (6 bases). The germline gives CDR1 SEHNR, CDR2 FQNEAQ (reference sequence). V lost 0 bases, J lost 6 bases, and 14 bases lay in between. There are 15 residues in the CDR3. CDR3 nucleotides: TGTGCCAGCAGCTTAGCGCTGGGAGGGGGGGCTGAAGCTTTCTTT. This gives the protein CASSLALGGGAEAFF.

This clonotype was counted a few times. V and J are TRBV20-1 and TRBJ2-3, with TRBD2 matching 8 bases. The germline V gene has CDR1 DFQATT and CDR2 SNEGSKA (reference sequence). V shed 5 bases, J shed 1 base, and the junction held 8 bases outside the gene matches. This CDR3 spans 15 amino acids. The CDR3 sequence: CSAGGTGGRTDTQYF. As DNA, the CDR3 is TGCAGTGCTGGGGGGACGGGGGGGCGCACAGATACGCAGTATTTT.

The chain couples TRBV20-1 to TRBJ2-3; 7 nucleotides line up with TRBD2. CDR1 is DFQATT and CDR2 is SNEGSKA in the germline V gene (reference sequence). The CDR3 consists of 15 residues. Trimming at V came to 0 bases and at J to 3 bases, leaving 6 bases not matched to a gene. CDR3 sequence: CSARDAGVRTDTQYF. CDR3 coding DNA: TGCAGTGCTAGAGATGCGGGGGTAAGGACAGATACGCAGTATTTT.

The CDR3 here is CASSHLRDRGRHGQYF. CDR3 nucleotides: TGTGCCAGCAGCCACCTCCGGGACAGGGGGCGGCACGGGCAGTACTTC. The chain has TRBV9 and TRBJ2-5; TRBD1 matches 12 bases. V trimming: 4 bases; J trimming: 11 bases; junction bases outside the gene matches: 15. Germline CDR1 is SGDLS and CDR2 is YYNGEE. The CDR3 extends over 16 amino acids. Filled out from reference TRBV9 and TRBJ2-5, the complete variable domain reads DSGVTQTPKHLITATGQRVTLRCSPRSGDLSVYWYQQSLDQGLQFLIQYYNGEERAKGNILERFSAQQFPDLHSELNLSSLELGDSALYFCASSHLRDRGRHGQYFGPGTRLLVL.

This chain joins TRBV9 and TRBJ2-3, with D possibly matching TRBD2 (6 bases). The CDR3 is 16 amino acids. The germline V gene has CDR1 SGDLS and CDR2 YYNGEE. With 0 bases removed from V and 1 base from J, the gap between germline ends came to 12 bases. CDR3 nucleotides: TGTGCCAGCAGCGTAGTAGGGAGGCTCGGCACAGATACGCAGTATTTT. It encodes CASSVVGRLGTDTQYF.

The chain joins TRBV12-3 or TRBV12-4 to TRBJ2-1; D is tentatively TRBD1 or TRBD2 (5 bases each). V lost 6 bases to trimming and J lost 7 bases, with 22 bases between them. The CDR3 runs 16 residues. The CDR3 DNA follows: TGTGCCAGCAGGATTACCGGGACCTCGGCCGGTAATGAGCAGTTCTTC. Translation gives CASRITGTSAGNEQFF.

This chain links TRBV7-2 with TRBJ2-1, with 7 bases that match TRBD1. Losses at the gene ends were 6 bases for V and 5 bases for J; bases not matched to a gene: 7. CDR3 length: 14 amino acids. CDR1 and CDR2 (germline): SGHTA, FQGNSA. For the CDR3, the DNA is TGTGCCAGCAGGCCGGGGACAGCGAACAATGAGCAGTTCTTC. Translation: CASRPGTANNEQFF. Full variable domain (outside the CDR3, taken from reference TRBV7-2 and TRBJ2-1): GAGVSQSPSNKVTEKGKDVELRCDPISGHTALYWYRQSLGQGLEFLIYFQGNSAPDKSGLPSDRFSAERTGGSVSTLTIQRTQQEDSAVYLCASRPGTANNEQFFGPGTRLTVL.

This clonotype showed up just a few times. The CDR3 is CSAEGEGTSSEQYF. The CDR3 DNA is TGCAGTGCCGAGGGGGAAGGGACTAGCAGCGAGCAGTACTTC. The chain is built from TRBV20-1 and TRBJ2-7, with 9 nucleotides matching TRBD2. V lost 6 bases and J lost 6; bases outside the gene matches: 12. Germline values: CDR1 DFQATT, CDR2 SNEGSKA (reference sequence). The CDR3 has 14 amino acids.

This clonotype was detected only a few times. J is TRBJ2-5 and V is TRBV5-1; 9 bases are a match to TRBD1. The J call is in doubt because the DNA end fits TRBJ2-7 better. Per the germline V gene, CDR1 is SGHRS and CDR2 is YFSETQ. This CDR3 spans 13 amino acids. CDR3: CASSGTGTHEQYF. The CDR3 DNA reads TGCGCCAGCAGCGGGACAGGGACGCACGAGCAGTACTTC.

This clonotype was recorded a few times. The rearrangement joins TRBV4-2 to TRBJ2-2; D call uncertain. This CDR3 spans 18 amino acids. Trimming took off 0 bases at V and 4 bases at J, with 18 bases between the two ends. Germline V CDR1 and CDR2: LGHNA, YNFKEQ. In DNA form, the CDR3 reads TGTGCCAGCAGCCAAGATGGCCAAACCCCCCATCTCACCGGGGAGCTGTTTTTT. The encoded protein is CASSQDGQTPHLTGELFF.

This clonotype occurred once. A much larger clonotype is one base distant, so this may be a read error. V usage is TRBV25-1 and J usage is TRBJ1-2; no clear D. CDR3 size: 14 residues. The germline gives CDR1 MGHDK, CDR2 SYGVNS. The CDR3 DNA is TGTGCCAGCAGTGATGGCGTGACTGACTATGGCTACATCTTC. Encoded protein: CASSDGVTDYGYIF.